Following are 20 T cell receptor beta chains from one sample sequenced in a study of regulatory T cells in long-lasting Graves disease (dated by TCRdb to about 2021). The library came from multiplex PCR. Sequencing instrument: Illumina HiSeq 4000. To build TCR beta libraries, CDR3 regions were amplified by Arm-PCR using iRepertoire HTBI primers. The raw public reads went through TCRdb reprocessing: fastp at Q25, MiXCR clone calling, in-frame beta chains kept. All rows with the same CDR3 protein become a single entry with the most common DNA and genes. The sample data list some 400,000 distinct CDR3 sequences, and just under 15% of these were observed just once. Over 15% of the sample is taken by the ten largest. Per the publication, the time point label means: newly diagnosed GD, antithyroid drugs for less than 3 months. For both TCR sequencing and RNA sequencing, RNA was extracted from PBMCs in TRIzol.

This same sample was also part of a study on T cells in Graves' hyperthyroidism and ophthalmopathy.

The source material was peripheral blood mononuclear cells (PBMCs), sampled at new diagnosis, from a patient treated with antithyroid drugs. The receptors were sampled from a woman aged 30 to 39 with Graves disease. Donor details come from another sample of the same person, matched by shared clones.

The rearrangement uses TRBV6-2 or TRBV6-3 and TRBJ2-3; D gene ambiguous. CDR3 length: 15 residues. Germline lookup yields CDR1 MNHEY and CDR2 SVGEGT. Trimming shortened V by 2 bases and J by 6 bases, and 15 bases separated the two germline ends. CDR3 nucleotides: TGTGCCAGCAGTTACAAGCCAGATGCCACGGATACGCAGTATTTT. The encoded protein is CASSYKPDATDTQYF.

On this clonotype: This may arise from a read error, as a much more abundant clone is one base away. No conserved phenylalanine or tryptophan ends this CDR3, so it is likely a read error. The chain employs TRBV29-1 and TRBJ2-3; TRBD2 matches 12 bases. Germline V lookup: CDR1 SQVTM, CDR2 ANQGSEA. V was pared by 5 bases and J by 1 base, with 4 bases of the junction left unmatched. CDR3 size: 15 residues. CDR3 protein: CSVHRLAGGTDTQYS. The CDR3 DNA reads as TGCAGCGTTCATAGACTAGCGGGAGGCACAGATACGCAGTATTCT.

The rearrangement joins TRBV15 to TRBJ1-4; unclear D gene. V was clipped by 6 bases and J by 10 bases, with 9 bases between them. There are 11 residues in the CDR3. The germline V gene has CDR1 LNHNV and CDR2 YYDKDF (reference sequence). CDR3 protein: CATREGTKLFF. The CDR3 coding sequence is TGTGCCACCAGGGAAGGAACAAAACTGTTTTTT. Drawing the rest from reference TRBV15 and TRBJ1-4, the complete variable domain is DAMVIQNPRYQVTQFGKPVTLSCSQTLNHNVMYWYQQKSSQAPKLLFHYYDKDFNNEADTPDNFQSRRPNTSFCFLDIRSPGLGDTAMYLCATREGTKLFFGSGTQLSVL.

In the case of this clonotype: This may stem from a read error, because a much larger clone lies one nucleotide away. The chain couples TRBV2 to TRBJ1-1; D is perhaps TRBD1 (6 bases). Germline CDR1 and CDR2: SNHLY and FYNNEI. The CDR3 sequence is 13 residues long. The CDR3 reads CASAGTPDTEALF. For the CDR3, the DNA is TGTGCCAGCGCTGGGACACCCGATACTGAAGCTCTCTTT.

This clonotype was observed a few times. This sequence joins TRBV24-1 and TRBJ1-1; D not certain. Trimming took off 5 bases at V and 6 bases at J, with 15 bases between the two ends. This CDR3 contains 14 residues. Germline V gives CDR1 KGHDR, CDR2 SFDVKD. As DNA, the CDR3 is TGTGCCACCAGTGCCCCAGGTCAAGGCTCTGAAGCTTTCTTT. Amino acids: CATSAPGQGSEAFF.

This clonotype was detected many times. The chain carries TRBV20-1 and TRBJ2-7; the D call may be TRBD1 or TRBD2 (5 bases each). The germline V and J ends were trimmed by 6 bases and 2 bases, with 14 bases remaining between them. The CDR3 consists of 13 residues. Germline-derived CDR1 and CDR2 are DFQATT and SNEGSKA (reference sequence). CDR3 DNA: TGCAGTGCCCCAAAGGGGACCGCCTACGAGCAGTACTTC. It is translated as CSAPKGTAYEQYF.

Ten or more counts support this clonotype. The chain combines TRBV5-1 with TRBJ2-1; D possibly corresponds to TRBD1 (6 bases). Deletions cut 0 bases from V and 9 bases from J, with 16 bases between. This CDR3 has 15 amino acids. Germline V gives CDR1 SGHRS, CDR2 YFSETQ. The chain's CDR3 is CASSLAAEGVFEQFF. CDR3 sequence (DNA): TGCGCCAGCAGCTTGGCGGCAGAGGGGGTTTTTGAGCAGTTCTTC.

This clonotype was detected ten times or more. The V call is TRBV28, the J call TRBJ2-1; D perhaps matches TRBD1 (5 bases). Germline V gives CDR1 MDHEN, CDR2 SYDVKM. The germline V and J ends were trimmed by 6 bases and 4 bases, with 13 bases remaining between them. The CDR3 loop spans 14 amino acids. The CDR3 DNA follows: TGTGCCAGCAGGTACACAGGCCCGTACAATGAGCAGTTCTTC. It encodes CASRYTGPYNEQFF.

This clonotype was counted at least ten times. V and J are TRBV24-1 and TRBJ2-3; D may be TRBD1 (6 bases). Germline V CDR1 and CDR2: KGHDR, SFDVKD. The V end lost 4 bases, the J end lost 2 bases, and 12 bases lay between the germline ends. This CDR3 is built from 15 residues. In DNA form, the CDR3 reads TGTGCCACCAGTGACCCCGGACAGAACACAGATACGCAGTATTTT. This sequence encodes CATSDPGQNTDTQYF.

Many counts were recorded for this clonotype. The junction departs from germline at one end; a sequencing error may be responsible. The chain is built from TRBV20-1 and TRBJ2-3; the match to TRBD2 covers 14 bases. Germline-derived CDR1 and CDR2 are DFQATT and SNEGSKA (reference sequence). The CDR3 is 16 amino acids. CDR3 amino acids: CSARGTSGRVADTQYF. Written as DNA, the CDR3 is TGCAGTGCCAGAGGGACTAGCGGGAGAGTTGCGGATACGCAGTATTTT.

This clonotype was recorded many times. This chain uses TRBV2 with TRBJ2-1, with TRBD2 matching over 14 bases. This CDR3 is 15 amino acids long. Germline V lookup: CDR1 SNHLY, CDR2 FYNNEI. The V segment lost 8 bases and the J segment 6 bases; nucleotides outside the gene matches: 6. The CDR3: CASGPTSGRANEQFF. DNA for the CDR3: TGTGCCAGCGGACCGACTAGCGGGAGGGCCAATGAGCAGTTCTTC.

This clonotype was seen ten or more times. The rearrangement joins TRBV20-1 to TRBJ2-3; 14 bases are shared with TRBD2. CDR1 is DFQATT, CDR2 SNEGSKA, per germline (reference sequence). The CDR3 is 15 residues long. V was pared by 6 bases and J by 4 bases, with 6 bases of the junction left unmatched. In nucleotides, the CDR3 is TGCAGTGCCACGACTAGCGGGAGGGCCGCAGATACGCAGTATTTT. The encoded protein is CSATTSGRAADTQYF.

This clonotype came up many times. The V and J genes are TRBV5-1 and TRBJ1-1; unclear D gene. V dropped 1 base and J dropped 2 bases, with 12 bases sitting between them. This CDR3 has 15 amino acids. The germline CDR1 and CDR2 sequences are SGHRS and YFSETQ. The CDR3 coding sequence is TGCGCCAGCAGCTTGATGGCAGGCGGTAACACTGAAGCTTTCTTT. It codes for CASSLMAGGNTEAFF.

This clonotype was seen a handful of times. The J gene is TRBJ2-7, the V gene TRBV7-3, with 7 bases aligning to TRBD1. There are 12 residues in the CDR3. Trimming cost V 7 bases and J 6 bases; bases outside gene matches: 6. Germline V gene lookup returns CDR1 SGHTA and CDR2 FQGTGA. CDR3 sequence reads: CASNPGTAEQYF. The CDR3 DNA follows: TGTGCCAGCAATCCTGGGACAGCCGAGCAGTACTTC.

This chain joins TRBV19 and TRBJ1-1, with D hard to call. There are 16 residues in the CDR3. The V gene lost 5 bases and the J gene lost 1 base, with 17 bases spanning the gap. The germline V gene has CDR1 LNHDA and CDR2 SQIVND (reference sequence). The CDR3 is CASSPPAPGGNTEAFF. Written as DNA, the CDR3 is TGTGCCAGTAGTCCGCCAGCGCCGGGCGGGAACACTGAAGCTTTCTTT. The full variable domain, its missing parts supplied by reference TRBV19 and TRBJ1-1, is DGGITQSPKYLFRKEGQNVTLSCEQNLNHDAMYWYRQDPGQGLRLIYYSQIVNDFQKGDIAEGYSVSREKKESFPLTVTSAQKNPTAFYLCASSPPAPGGNTEAFFGQGTRLTVV.

This clonotype was detected many times. This sequence joins TRBV6-2 or TRBV6-3 and TRBJ2-3, with TRBD2 identical over 11 bases. Germline trimming cut 6 bases from V and 0 bases from J; bases unmatched to any gene: 8. The CDR3 is 17 amino acids. CDR1 is MNHEY, CDR2 SVGEGT, per germline. CDR3 DNA sequence: TGTGCCAGCAGCCCTCGACTAGCGGGGATTAGCACAGATACGCAGTATTTT. This encodes CASSPRLAGISTDTQYF.

The sample holds many counts of this clonotype. This chain uses TRBV5-1 with TRBJ2-3; D unclear. From germline, CDR1 is SGHRS and CDR2 YFSETQ. The CDR3 sequence is 16 residues long. V shed 5 bases and J shed 4 bases, with 20 bases lying between them. The DNA of the CDR3 is TGCGCCAGCAGGCTTAGTCGGCACGCCCTTGCAGATACGCAGTATTTT. Its protein product is CASRLSRHALADTQYF.

The rearrangement joins TRBV6-9 to TRBJ2-4, with TRBD2 identical over 9 bases. The J segment lost 0 bases and the V segment lost 4 bases, leaving 4 bases of the junction unmatched. There are 16 residues in the CDR3. Germline assignment: CDR1 MNHGY and CDR2 SVAAGI. CDR3 nucleotides: TGTGCCAGCAGTTCCGAGCGGGAGGAAGCCAAAAACATTCAGTACTTC. It specifies CASSSEREEAKNIQYF.

The chain employs TRBV7-3 and TRBJ2-3, with TRBD2 matching over 7 bases. V trimming: 5 bases; J trimming: 1 base; junction bases outside the gene matches: 6. CDR3 length: 15 residues. Germline lookup yields CDR1 SGHTA and CDR2 FQGTGA. The CDR3 is CASSNAGAGTDTQYF. CDR3 DNA sequence: TGTGCCAGCAGCAACGCGGGAGCCGGCACAGATACGCAGTATTTT. The full variable domain, its missing parts supplied by reference TRBV7-3 and TRBJ2-3, is GAGVSQTPSNKVTEKGKYVELRCDPISGHTALYWYRQSLGQGPEFLIYFQGTGAADDSGLPNDRFFAVRPEGSVSTLKIQRTERGDSAVYLCASSNAGAGTDTQYFGPGTRLTVL.

J is TRBJ2-1 and V is TRBV7-9, with 10 bases aligning to TRBD2. This CDR3 is built from 16 residues. The V segment lost 4 bases and the J segment 10 bases; nucleotides outside the gene matches: 13. Germline V CDR1 and CDR2: SEHNR, FQNEAQ (reference sequence). The DNA of the CDR3 is TGTGCCAGCAGCTCCCCAAGGGCTAGCGGGAGTCAGGAGCAGTTCTTC. This gives the protein CASSSPRASGSQEQFF.